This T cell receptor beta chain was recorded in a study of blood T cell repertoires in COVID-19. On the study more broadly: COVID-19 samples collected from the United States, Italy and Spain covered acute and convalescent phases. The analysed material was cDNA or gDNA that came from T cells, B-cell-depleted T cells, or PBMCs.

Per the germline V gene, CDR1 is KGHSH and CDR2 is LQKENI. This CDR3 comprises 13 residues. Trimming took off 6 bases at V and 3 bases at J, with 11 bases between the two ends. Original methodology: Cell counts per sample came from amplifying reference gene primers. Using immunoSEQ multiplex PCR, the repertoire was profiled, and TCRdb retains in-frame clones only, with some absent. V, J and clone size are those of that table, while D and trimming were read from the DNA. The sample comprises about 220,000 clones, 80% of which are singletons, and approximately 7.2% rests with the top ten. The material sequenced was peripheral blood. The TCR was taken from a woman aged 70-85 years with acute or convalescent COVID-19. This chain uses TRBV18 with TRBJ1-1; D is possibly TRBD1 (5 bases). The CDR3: CASSGGGDTEAFF. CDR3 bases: TGTGCCAGCTCGGGGGGTGGAGACACTGAAGCTTTCTTT.